Each of the 18 T cell receptor beta chains below was sequenced from the same sample in a study of T cells in Graves' hyperthyroidism and ophthalmopathy. Amplification yielded TCR beta CDR3 regions, with RNA transcripts as the source. Carried out on the TCR CDR3, a first-round RT-PCR used the HTBI primer set. Using its own MiXCR run on the multiplex PCR reads, TCRdb lists one record per CDR3 protein. The sample lists some 580,000 distinct CDR3 sequences; about a sixth were seen once. What was sequenced was blood. The source is a woman in her thirties or forties with Graves' ophthalmopathy.

Comment on this clonotype: Since a much larger clone is just one base distant, this may be a read error. The chain carries TRBV20-1 and TRBJ2-3; TRBD2 matches 7 bases. CDR3 length equals 15 residues. The junction had 15 bases not matched to a gene; V was cut back by 6 bases and J by 6 bases. Germline V gene sequence: CDR1 DFQATT, CDR2 SNEGSKA (reference sequence). The CDR3 coding sequence is TGCAGTGCCCCAGGCCTAGTGGGAGGGTTGGATACGCAGTATTTT. Translating it yields CSAPGLVGGLDTQYF.

The sample holds many counts of this clonotype. The V and J genes are TRBV5-1 and TRBJ1-1; 8 positions match TRBD1. CDR3 length: 15 residues. Germline V gene data show CDR1 as SGHRS and CDR2 as YFSETQ. V lost 2 bases to trimming and J lost 1 base; unmatched junction nucleotides: 4. The CDR3 sequence is CASSLQGGRNTEAFF. CDR3 in DNA: TGCGCCAGCAGCTTACAGGGGGGAAGGAACACTGAAGCTTTCTTT.

The chain combines TRBV29-1 with TRBJ1-2; perhaps TRBD1 as D (5 bases). The length of the CDR3 is 12 residues. Germline V lookup: CDR1 SQVTM, CDR2 ANQGSEA. V was clipped by 6 bases and J by 5 bases, with 13 bases between them. The CDR3 coding sequence is TGCAGCGTCGTGGGCAGGGAATATGGCTACACCTTC. This translates into CSVVGREYGYTF.

The rearrangement joins TRBV10-3 to TRBJ2-7; 8 bases line up with TRBD1. The CDR3 runs to 12 residues. The ends lost 6 bases at V and 5 bases at J; junction bases unmatched: 3. Germline values: CDR1 ENHRY, CDR2 SYGVKD. The CDR3 DNA reads TGTGCCATCAGGACAGGGGTCAACGAGCAGTACTTC. This codes for CAIRTGVNEQYF.

This clonotype has a count of ten or more. This sequence joins TRBV12-3 or TRBV12-4 and TRBJ2-1, with D maybe TRBD1 (6 bases). This CDR3 comprises 13 residues. The V end was cut by 6 bases, the J end by 7 bases, with 13 bases between. CDR3 sequence: CASSKGHLNEQFF. For the CDR3, the DNA is TGTGCCAGCAGCAAGGGACACCTAAATGAGCAGTTCTTC.

The rearrangement uses TRBV6-1 and TRBJ2-1, with D possibly TRBD2 on 5 matching bases. From germline, CDR1 is MNHNS and CDR2 SASEGT. This CDR3 is built from 13 residues. Trimming took 6 bases from V and 6 from J, leaving 12 bases between them. The CDR3 DNA sequence: TGTGCCAGCAGGCGACTAAGATCCAATGAGCAGTTCTTC. Its protein is CASRRLRSNEQFF.

The chain employs TRBV20-1 and TRBJ2-6; D is undetermined. Trimming shortened V by 3 bases and J by 0 bases, and 12 bases separated the two germline ends. Germline V gene sequence: CDR1 DFQATT, CDR2 SNEGSKA (reference sequence). This CDR3 is 16 amino acids long. CDR3 sequence: CSARNSLLSGANVLTF. CDR3 sequence (DNA): TGCAGTGCTAGGAATTCGCTACTCTCTGGGGCCAACGTCCTGACTTTC.

This clonotype was seen only a few times. The chain employs TRBV14 and TRBJ2-7, with D tentatively TRBD2 (6 bases). The germline V gene encodes CDR1 SGHDN and CDR2 FVKESK. The ends were cut back, 1 base at V and 3 bases at J, with 13 bases in the middle. CDR3 length: 15 amino acids. This chain's CDR3 is CASSQAPRTIYEQYF. The CDR3, as DNA: TGTGCCAGCAGCCAAGCACCAAGGACTATCTACGAGCAGTACTTC.

This chain links TRBV6-9 with TRBJ2-1; 7 bases are shared with TRBD2. The CDR3 is made up of 14 amino acids. J was trimmed by 8 bases and V by 3 bases; bases with no gene match: 7. CDR1 MNHGY and CDR2 SVAAGI come from the germline V gene. DNA for the CDR3: TGTGCCAGCAGTTACGAGACTAGCTCGCATGAGCAGTTCTTC. Protein product: CASSYETSSHEQFF.

This sequence joins TRBV7-9 and TRBJ1-1; the match to TRBD1 covers 11 bases. CDR3 length: 14 amino acids. The germline CDR1 and CDR2 sequences are SEHNR and FQNEAQ (reference sequence). J was trimmed by 3 bases and V by 7 bases; bases with no gene match: 4. The chain's CDR3 is CASNLGQGDTEAFF. The CDR3 nucleotides read TGTGCCAGCAACCTGGGACAGGGGGACACTGAAGCTTTCTTT.

There are a few counts of this clonotype. V is TRBV12-3 or TRBV12-4 and J is TRBJ1-1; 9 positions agree with TRBD1. The CDR3 spans 13 residues. V shed 5 bases, J shed 4 bases, and the junction held 2 bases outside the gene matches. The chain's CDR3 is CASSTGGFTEAFF. DNA for the CDR3: TGTGCCAGCAGTACAGGGGGCTTCACTGAAGCTTTCTTT.

This chain links TRBV20-1 with TRBJ1-4, with TRBD1 matching over 8 bases. The CDR3 has 13 amino acids. Per the germline V gene, CDR1 is DFQATT and CDR2 is SNEGSKA (reference sequence). Germline trimming cut 1 base from V and 7 bases from J; bases unmatched to any gene: 2. CDR3 nucleotides: TGCAGTGCTAGAGGTGACAGGGGTGAAAAACTGTTTTTT. Its protein product is CSARGDRGEKLFF.

This clonotype was picked up many times. This chain links TRBV7-9 with TRBJ1-4, with no clear D. V was shortened by 8 bases and J by 8 bases, with 18 bases between the two germline ends. The CDR3 sequence is 14 residues long. Germline CDR1 and CDR2: SEHNR and FQNEAQ (reference sequence). The CDR3 is CASSRAQAGEKLFF. DNA of the CDR3: TGTGCCAGCTCAAGGGCGCAGGCCGGAGAAAAACTGTTTTTT.

The chain joins TRBV4-2 to TRBJ2-5; 9 bases align to TRBD2. There are 16 residues in the CDR3. The V segment lost 1 base and the J segment 4 bases; nucleotides outside the gene matches: 7. Germline V gene lookup returns CDR1 LGHNA and CDR2 YNFKEQ. In DNA form, the CDR3 reads TGTGCCAGCAGCCAAGGAGCTGGCGGGGGGGGAGAGACCCAGTACTTC. It is translated as CASSQGAGGGGETQYF.

Concerning this clonotype: Just one base apart from a much larger clone, this may be a read error. DNA of the CDR3: TGTGCCCGCAGCCAAGATCTGACCAATTCTCAGCCCCAGCATTTT. Translated, it gives CARSQDLTNSQPQHF. V usage is TRBV3-1 and J usage is TRBJ1-5, with D hard to call. The CDR3 sequence is 15 residues long. CDR1 is LGHDT, CDR2 YNNKEL, per germline (reference sequence).

In its sample, this clonotype was seen a few times. The chain uses TRBV7-9 and TRBJ1-2, with 11 bases matching TRBD1. The length of the CDR3 is 13 residues. V shed 8 bases, J shed 8 bases, and the junction held 7 bases outside the gene matches. The germline CDR1 and CDR2 sequences are SEHNR and FQNEAQ (reference sequence). CDR3: CASLGQGVNGYTF. As DNA, the CDR3 is TGTGCCAGCTTGGGACAGGGGGTTAACGGCTACACCTTC.

In its sample, this clonotype was seen many times. The rearrangement joins TRBV11-2 to TRBJ2-7, with D maybe TRBD2 (5 bases). The CDR3 sequence is 15 residues long. Trimming stripped 3 bases from V and 0 bases from J, with 12 bases between. CDR1 and CDR2 (germline): SGHAT, FQNNGV. The CDR3 bases are TGTGCCAGCAGCTTTGGCGGGCAGAGCTCCTACGAGCAGTACTTC. Amino acid sequence: CASSFGGQSSYEQYF.

This clonotype was counted many times. The chain joins TRBV6-1 to TRBJ1-5; D gene ambiguous. V gave up 4 bases and J gave up 0 bases, with 19 bases separating them. Germline assignment: CDR1 MNHNS and CDR2 SASEGT. This CDR3 contains 18 residues. CDR3 nucleotide sequence: TGTGCCAGCAGTGCCCGCTCATCCTGGCTGAATAGCAATCAGCCCCAGCATTTT. This gives the protein CASSARSSWLNSNQPQHF.